This T cell receptor (beta chain) was sequenced during a study of blood T cell repertoires in COVID-19. The CDR3 loop spans 13 amino acids. In germline, CDR1 is KGHSH, CDR2 LQKENI. Trimming shortened V by 5 bases and J by 1 base, and 8 bases separated the two germline ends. The Seattle patients joined while their infection was active and were tracked longitudinally afterward. The table came from immunoSEQ multiplex PCR; TCRdb's copy has only in-frame clones and leaves some out. The data show about 290,000 clones, just under 90% seen once. Sequenced input: peripheral blood. The clonotype was recovered from a woman aged 25-40 years with COVID-19, enrolled during active disease. The chain has TRBV18 and TRBJ1-1; perhaps TRBD1 as D (5 bases). CDR3: CASSSGQNTEAFF. The CDR3 nucleotides are TGTGCCAGCTCATCCGGACAGAACACTGAAGCTTTCTTT.